Listed below are T cell receptor beta chains from one sample, sequenced in a study of type 1 and type 2 diabetes patients. TCRdb recomputed calls from the multiplex PCR reads with MiXCR, one row per CDR3 protein. The repertoire holds 250,000 or so distinct CDR3 sequences, with roughly 50% as singletons. The sample was peripheral blood mononuclear cells (PBMCs). The receptors were sampled from a man younger than 30 with type 2 diabetes. CDR3s include the opening cysteine and the closing phenylalanine or tryptophan. Fields, in order: D gene, clone size, V gene, J gene, CDR3 protein. D genes are given only for firm matches. The size field is filled for only some rows; it gives once, few, many or a size class.

d_gene: -; abundance: few; v_gene: TRBV11-2; j_gene: TRBJ2-2; CDR3aa: CASSLDPGELFF
d_gene: -; abundance: -; v_gene: TRBV7-2; j_gene: TRBJ2-7; CDR3aa: CASSLRHYEQYF
d_gene: TRBD2; abundance: -; v_gene: TRBV27; j_gene: TRBJ2-7; CDR3aa: CASSPGLAGDGEQYF
d_gene: -; abundance: -; v_gene: TRBV6-5; j_gene: TRBJ1-1; CDR3aa: CASSYEAMNTEAFF
d_gene: TRBD2; abundance: -; v_gene: TRBV15; j_gene: TRBJ2-7; CDR3aa: CATSDSTSGSRAEQYF
d_gene: -; abundance: many; v_gene: TRBV15; j_gene: TRBJ2-3; CDR3aa: CATSRGTSYRGADTQYF
d_gene: TRBD1; abundance: -; v_gene: TRBV6-5; j_gene: TRBJ1-5; CDR3aa: CASSFRTGGNNQPQHF
d_gene: -; abundance: -; v_gene: TRBV2; j_gene: TRBJ1-2; CDR3aa: CATSDSPGQPNYGYTF
d_gene: -; abundance: once; v_gene: TRBV20-1; j_gene: TRBJ2-7; CDR3aa: CSAWGSGSYEQYF
d_gene: -; abundance: few; v_gene: TRBV27; j_gene: TRBJ2-3; CDR3aa: CASSPPADTQYF
d_gene: -; abundance: many; v_gene: TRBV10-3; j_gene: TRBJ1-1; CDR3aa: CAIRTILSEAFF
d_gene: -; abundance: -; v_gene: TRBV20-1; j_gene: TRBJ2-1; CDR3aa: CSARVPQLDEQFF
d_gene: TRBD2; abundance: -; v_gene: TRBV27; j_gene: TRBJ2-1; CDR3aa: CASRNRLAIGNEQFF
d_gene: TRBD1; abundance: few; v_gene: TRBV5-6; j_gene: TRBJ1-1; CDR3aa: CASSETGLTEAFF